The T cell receptor (beta chain) described here comes from a study of blood T cell repertoires in COVID-19. Study summary: Whether acute or convalescent, the COVID-19 samples came from the United States, Italy and Spain. T cells, B-cell-depleted T cells, or PBMCs supplied cDNA or gDNA.

Participants were aged about 18 to 90 years, lived in under 30 US areas, and enrolled virtually. CDR3 length equals 16 residues. As originally analysed: Using reference gene primer amplification, nucleated cell counts were estimated. TCRdb's copy holds only in-frame clones and misses some; the assay was immunoSEQ multiplex PCR. V and J calls and clone size are given by that table; D and trimming were obtained from the DNA. The data contain a few hundred thousand clones, around 93% of them singletons. V is TRBV21-1 and J is TRBJ1-4; the listed D gene, TRBD1, was not tested against the DNA. TRBV21-1 is annotated as a pseudogene. This TCR derives from a human donor in a cohort exposed to, infected with or recovered from COVID-19 (not recorded which). The donor label of this sample is uncertain. Sequencing was carried out using PBMCs or T cells enriched from blood (not recorded which). CDR3 amino acids: CASSKEGQGFNEKLFF. CDR3 DNA: TGTGCCAGCAGCAAAGAAGGGCAGGGGTTTAATGAAAAACTGTTTTTT.